This TCR beta chain was obtained from a study of blood T cell repertoires in COVID-19. Study background: COVID-19 samples from acute and convalescent phases originated in the United States, Italy and Spain. From T cells, B-cell-depleted T cells, or PBMCs came the material, which was cDNA or gDNA.

V lost 7 bases and J lost 2, with 7 bases in between. The CDR3 has 12 residues. In germline, CDR1 is KGHDR, CDR2 SFDVKD. Original data processing: Estimated nucleated cell counts came from reference gene primer amplification. The data were produced by immunoSEQ multiplex PCR, yet TCRdb's version contains in-frame clones alone and is incomplete. V and J calls and clone size are copied from that table; D and trimming were computed from the DNA. Here the sample spans some 250,000 clones, roughly 87% being singletons. The sequenced sample was peripheral blood. The sequence was collected from a woman aged 25 to 39 with acute or convalescent COVID-19. This rearrangement joins TRBV24-1 to TRBJ2-5; D is undetermined. CDR3: CATRGEQETQYF. The DNA for the CDR3 is TGTGCCACCAGAGGAGAGCAAGAGACCCAGTACTTC.